This T cell receptor (beta chain) was obtained from a study of T cell changes during pregnancy in multiple sclerosis. Sequencing used immunoSEQ multiplex PCR; TCRdb keeps in-frame clones, though not all of them. The sample lists about 35,000 clones, more than 85% seen once, with approximately 0.37% in the top ten. The CDR3 loop spans 16 amino acids. Losses at the gene ends were 2 bases for V and 5 bases for J; bases not matched to a gene: 9. Germline assignment: CDR1 MNHNY and CDR2 SVGAGI (reference sequence). This rearrangement joins TRBV6-6 to TRBJ2-1, with 7 bases aligning to TRBD1. The origin of this receptor is a female donor with multiple sclerosis, enrolled in a pregnancy study. The sequenced sample was CD4+ T cells from peripheral blood mononuclear cells, obtained in the second trimester of pregnancy. The DNA for the CDR3 is TGTGCCAGCAGTTACGAGGGCAGGGGGTTGAACAATGAGCAGTTCTTC. Translation gives CASSYEGRGLNNEQFF.